One T cell receptor (beta chain) is described in this entry. The clone's antigen remains unknown. Nothing much larger sits one base from this clone, and base qualities are not available. Sequencing was carried out with an Illumina HiSeq 2500. Quantitative 5'-RACE with molecular barcodes was the method used to prepare the TCR beta libraries. In the paper's pipeline: A new computational method, built on a probabilistic model of VDJ rearrangement, was used to identify disease-linked TCR variants. TCRdb ran its own pipeline on the public reads, namely fastp trimming at Q25 and MiXCR clone calling, and kept in-frame beta chains. Rows with a matching CDR3 protein are joined into one entry that keeps the most common DNA and genes. The V and J calls shown here were made by TCRdb, not taken from the authors' results. Present in this sample are 670,000 or so distinct CDR3 sequences, around 17% of which were seen just once. The top ten constitute around 19% of the sample.

This entry is derived from a study of CD8 T cells in ankylosing spondylitis (dated by TCRdb to about 2017). In the study overall: To find TCR variants linked to disease, the study profiled T cell receptor beta repertoires in ankylosing spondylitis patients and healthy donors. The whole study cohort included over a hundred healthy donors and 25 ankylosing spondylitis patients. Peripheral blood was sampled, and synovial fluid was also collected from ankylosing spondylitis patients. Overall results and qualifications from the work: According to the report, matched synovial fluid samples from ankylosing spondylitis patients were significantly enriched for the disease-linked clones. A TCR beta motif of several highly homologous amino acid variants appeared characteristic of blood from ankylosing spondylitis patients. Some of the motif variants had been reported before in the synovial fluid and blood of reactive arthritis patients, a finding that suggests common disease-initiation mechanisms. The disease-linked clones had a CD8+ phenotype and were found at relatively low frequencies in peripheral blood.

The germline ends are 8 bases apart after V is trimmed by 1 base and J by 5 bases. The CDR3 contains 13 residues, cysteine and phenylalanine counted. The entry retains the CDR3 DNA only, 39 bases that are in frame from base 1. Looking up the germline V gene yields CDR1 MGHRA and CDR2 YSYEKL. The receptor was derived from a male donor with ankylosing spondylitis. The chain couples TRBV4-1 to TRBJ2-5; no D segment can be confidently identified. What was sequenced was blood, either unsorted or a sorted T cell fraction (not recorded which). The CDR3 protein: CASSQVMPETQYF. The sequenced DNA is TGCGCCAGCAGCCAAGTCATGCCGGAGACCCAGTACTTC.